This T cell receptor (beta chain) was identified during a study of CD8 T cells in ankylosing spondylitis. Notes on the study in general: Apparently characteristic of ankylosing spondylitis blood was a TCR beta motif (eight highly homologous variants). Prior work had noted some motif variants in reactive arthritis blood and synovial fluid. The authors reported significant enrichment of disease-linked clones in matched ankylosing spondylitis synovial fluid.

Notes on this clonotype: Its target is not known.

Preparation of TCR beta libraries was done by quantitative 5'-RACE with molecular barcodes. TCRdb independently ran MiXCR on the 5' RACE reads; one entry per CDR3 protein. This sample has 250,000 to 300,000 distinct CDR3 sequences; around 18% occur once, and the top ten carry roughly 7.3%. Per germline, CDR1 ENHRY and CDR2 SYGVKD. This CDR3 comprises 16 residues. Losses at the gene ends were 6 bases for V and 5 bases for J; bases not matched to a gene: 11. V is TRBV10-3 and J is TRBJ1-2; 11 nucleotides line up with TRBD1. This clonotype was obtained from a male donor with ankylosing spondylitis or in good health (not recorded which). Sequences were obtained from blood, either unsorted or a sorted T cell fraction (not recorded which). The CDR3: CAISRGQGVDGYGYTF. Written as DNA, the CDR3 is TGTGCCATCAGCCGGGGACAGGGGGTGGATGGATATGGCTACACCTTC.